Included here is one T cell receptor beta chain sequence, with context. In germline, CDR1 is ENHRY, CDR2 SYGVKD. The CDR3 extends over 15 amino acids. J gave up 4 bases and V 2 bases, and 2 bases lay outside the gene matches. Source study methods: For nucleated cells, counts were estimated from reference gene primer amplification. Produced via immunoSEQ multiplex PCR; TCRdb's table is partial and in-frame only. For V, J and clone size, that table is used; D and trimming come from the DNA. Altogether roughly 260,000 clones are present, 82% being singletons, with the ten largest covering 4% to 6%. The data were obtained in a study of blood T cell repertoires in COVID-19. Turning to the study itself: Samples representing acute and convalescent COVID-19 were sourced from the United States, Italy and Spain.

The genes are TRBV10-3 and TRBJ2-1; 10 bases line up with TRBD2. This clonotype was sampled from a woman aged 80 or over with active or convalescent COVID-19. Sequencing was performed on peripheral blood. The CDR3 DNA follows: TGTGCCATCAGTGAGGCTAGCGGGGGATACAATGAGCAGTTCTTC. It is translated as CAISEASGGYNEQFF.